A single T cell receptor (beta chain) is shown here with its context. This record comes from a study of OX40 agonist ivuxolimab in advanced cancers. Libraries were prepared by immunoSEQ multiplex PCR; TCRdb keeps only in-frame clonotypes and omits some of them. Of over 80,000 clones listed, about 89% are singletons. The germline V and J ends were trimmed by 2 bases and 4 bases, with 9 bases remaining between them. CDR1 and CDR2 (germline): SGHKS, YYEKEE (reference sequence). There are 13 residues in the CDR3. V is TRBV5-5 and J is TRBJ2-5; maybe TRBD1 (6 bases). Sample: CD4+ or CD8+ T cells sorted from blood, taken in a trial of the OX40 agonist ivuxolimab. This receptor was taken from an adult with an advanced solid tumor such as melanoma, head and neck, liver or kidney cancer. CDR3 nucleotides: TGTGCCAGCAGCTTACAGGGTGGAGAGACCCAGTACTTC. Protein sequence: CASSLQGGETQYF. Complete variable domain (other parts from reference TRBV5-5 and TRBJ2-5): DAGVTQSPTHLIKTRGQQVTLRCSPISGHKSVSWYQQVLGQGPQFIFQYYEKEERGRGNFPDRFSARQFPNYSSELNVNALLLGDSALYLCASSLQGGETQYFGPGTRLLVL.